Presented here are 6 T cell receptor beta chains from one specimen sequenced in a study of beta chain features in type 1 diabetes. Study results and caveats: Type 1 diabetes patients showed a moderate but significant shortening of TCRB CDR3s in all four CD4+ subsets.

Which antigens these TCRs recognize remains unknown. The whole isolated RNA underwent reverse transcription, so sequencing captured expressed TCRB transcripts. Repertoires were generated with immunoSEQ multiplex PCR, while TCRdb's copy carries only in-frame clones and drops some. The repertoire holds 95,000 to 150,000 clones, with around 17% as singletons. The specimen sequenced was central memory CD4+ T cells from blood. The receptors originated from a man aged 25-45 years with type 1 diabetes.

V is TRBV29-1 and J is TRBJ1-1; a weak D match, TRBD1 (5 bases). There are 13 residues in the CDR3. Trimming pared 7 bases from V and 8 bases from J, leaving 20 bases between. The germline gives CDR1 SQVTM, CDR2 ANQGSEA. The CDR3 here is CSATWAGPREAFF. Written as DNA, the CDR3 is TGCAGCGCCACGTGGGCAGGGCCTAGGGAAGCTTTCTTT.

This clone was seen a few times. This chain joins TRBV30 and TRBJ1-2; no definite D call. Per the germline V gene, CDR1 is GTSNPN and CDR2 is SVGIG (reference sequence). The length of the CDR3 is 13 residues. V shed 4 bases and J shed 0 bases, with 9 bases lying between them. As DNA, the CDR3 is TGTGCCTGGAATCAGGCCGCTAACTATGGCTACACCTTC. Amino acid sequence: CAWNQAANYGYTF.

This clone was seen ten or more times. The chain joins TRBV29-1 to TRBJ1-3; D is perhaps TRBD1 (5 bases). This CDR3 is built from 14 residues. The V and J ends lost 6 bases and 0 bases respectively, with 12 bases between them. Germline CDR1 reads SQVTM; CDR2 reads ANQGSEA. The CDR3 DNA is TGCAGCGTCAGTGGGGGGACCTCTGGAAACACCATATATTTT. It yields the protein CSVSGGTSGNTIYF.

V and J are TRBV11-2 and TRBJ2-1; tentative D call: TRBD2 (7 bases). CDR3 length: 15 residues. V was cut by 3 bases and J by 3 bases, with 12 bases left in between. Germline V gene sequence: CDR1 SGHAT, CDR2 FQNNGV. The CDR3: CASSFEGGFYNEQFF. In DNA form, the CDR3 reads TGTGCCAGCAGCTTCGAGGGGGGGTTCTACAATGAGCAGTTCTTC. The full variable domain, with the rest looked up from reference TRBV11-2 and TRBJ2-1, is EAGVAQSPRYKIIEKRQSVAFWCNPISGHATLYWYQQILGQGPKLLIQFQNNGVVDDSQLPKDRFSAERLKGVDSTLKIQPAKLEDSAVYLCASSFEGGFYNEQFFGPGTRLTVL.

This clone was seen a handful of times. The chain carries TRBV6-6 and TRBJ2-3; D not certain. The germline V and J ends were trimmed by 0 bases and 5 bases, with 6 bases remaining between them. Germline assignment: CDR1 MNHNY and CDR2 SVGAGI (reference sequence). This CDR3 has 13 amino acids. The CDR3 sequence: CASSYSSLDTQYF. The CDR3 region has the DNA TGTGCCAGCAGTTACTCCTCGTTAGATACGCAGTATTTT.

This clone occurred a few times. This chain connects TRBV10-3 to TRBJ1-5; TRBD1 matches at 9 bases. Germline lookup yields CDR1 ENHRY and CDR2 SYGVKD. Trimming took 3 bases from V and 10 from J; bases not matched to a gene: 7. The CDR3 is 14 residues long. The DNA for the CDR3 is TGTGCCATCAGTGATGGGGGACAGGGTGGCCCCCAGCATTTT. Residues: CAISDGGQGGPQHF.